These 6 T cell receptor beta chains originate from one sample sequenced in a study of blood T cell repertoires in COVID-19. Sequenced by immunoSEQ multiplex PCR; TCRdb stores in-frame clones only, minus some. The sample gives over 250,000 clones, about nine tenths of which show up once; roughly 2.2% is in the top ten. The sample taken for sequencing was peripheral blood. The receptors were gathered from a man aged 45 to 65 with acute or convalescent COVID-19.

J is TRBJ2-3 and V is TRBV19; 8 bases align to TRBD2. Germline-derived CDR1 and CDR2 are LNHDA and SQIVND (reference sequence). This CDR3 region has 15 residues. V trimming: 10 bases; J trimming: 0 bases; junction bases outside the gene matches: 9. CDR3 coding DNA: TGTGCCACTTCGGGACTAGGTACGAGCACAGATACGCAGTATTTT. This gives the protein CATSGLGTSTDTQYF.

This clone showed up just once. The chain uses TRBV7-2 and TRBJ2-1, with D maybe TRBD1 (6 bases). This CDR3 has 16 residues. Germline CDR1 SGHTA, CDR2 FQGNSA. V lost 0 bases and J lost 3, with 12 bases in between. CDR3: CASSLALVQGYNEQFF. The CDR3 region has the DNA TGTGCCAGCAGCTTAGCGCTGGTACAGGGCTACAATGAGCAGTTCTTC.

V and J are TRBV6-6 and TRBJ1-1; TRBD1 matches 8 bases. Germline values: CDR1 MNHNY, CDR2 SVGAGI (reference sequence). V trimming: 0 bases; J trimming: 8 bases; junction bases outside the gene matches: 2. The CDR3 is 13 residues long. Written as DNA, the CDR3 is TGTGCCAGCAGTTACTCGGGACAGGAAGAAGCTTTCTTT. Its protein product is CASSYSGQEEAFF.

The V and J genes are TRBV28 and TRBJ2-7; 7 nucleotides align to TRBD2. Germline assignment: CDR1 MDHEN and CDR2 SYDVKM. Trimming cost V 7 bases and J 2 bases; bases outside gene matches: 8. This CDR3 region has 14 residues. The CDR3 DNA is TGTGCCAGCATTCCTAGCGGCCCCCCCTACGAGCAGTACTTC. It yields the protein CASIPSGPPYEQYF.

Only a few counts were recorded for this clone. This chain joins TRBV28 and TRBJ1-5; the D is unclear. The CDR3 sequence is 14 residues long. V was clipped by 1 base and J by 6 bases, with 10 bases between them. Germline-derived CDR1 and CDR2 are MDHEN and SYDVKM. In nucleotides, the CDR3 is TGTGCCAGCAGTTTATATCCGGGGAGTCAGCCCCAGCATTTT. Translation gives CASSLYPGSQPQHF.

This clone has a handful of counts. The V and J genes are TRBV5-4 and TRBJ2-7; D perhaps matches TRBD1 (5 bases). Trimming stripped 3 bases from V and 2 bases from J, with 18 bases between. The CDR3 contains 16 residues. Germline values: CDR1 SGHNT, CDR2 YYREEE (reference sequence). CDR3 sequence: CASSSSGQGGAYEQYF. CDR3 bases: TGTGCCAGCAGCTCATCCGGGCAGGGTGGGGCCTACGAGCAGTACTTC. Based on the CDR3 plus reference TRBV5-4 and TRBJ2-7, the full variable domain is ETGVTQSPTHLIKTRGQQVTLRCSSQSGHNTVSWYQQALGQGPQFIFQYYREEENGRGNFPPRFSGLQFPNYSSELNVNALELDDSALYLCASSSSGQGGAYEQYFGPGTRLTVT.